Listed below are T cell receptor beta chains from one sample, sequenced in a study of PD-L1 blockade in urothelial cancer. The data were produced by immunoSEQ multiplex PCR, yet TCRdb's version contains in-frame clones alone and is incomplete. The data contain more than 90,000 clones, less than 85% of them seen just once; the ten biggest clones take up 8.4%. Sequencing was performed on PBMCs, taken around atezolizumab (anti-PD-L1) treatment. The receptors here all came from a man in his sixties or seventies with urothelial cancer. CDR3s include the opening cysteine and the closing phenylalanine or tryptophan. A D gene is named only where the DNA matches it firmly. A row's size may be missing; if present it is once, few, many or a size class.

d_call	j_call	clone_size	v_call	cdr3_nt	cdr3_aa
NA	TRBJ1-3	NA	TRBV2	TGTGCCAGCAGTGAAGTTGGGGGCTATTTCGGAAACACCATATATTTT	CASSEVGGYFGNTIYF
TRBD2	TRBJ2-5	NA	TRBV7-7	TGTGCCAGCAGCAAAGGGACTAGCGGATATCTCGGGCAAGAGACCCAGTACTTC	CASSKGTSGYLGQETQYF
TRBD1	TRBJ2-7	NA	TRBV28	TGTGCCAGCAGTTTCCCCGACAGGGGCTACGAGCAGTACTTC	CASSFPDRGYEQYF
TRBD1	TRBJ1-2	NA	TRBV10-2	TGCGCCAGCAAATTGGGGACAGCAGAAGACTATGGCTACACCTTC	CASKLGTAEDYGYTF
NA	TRBJ2-2	NA	TRBV9	TGTGCCAGCAGCGTTCAGGGCGACACCGGGGAGCTGTTTTTT	CASSVQGDTGELFF
NA	TRBJ2-7	NA	TRBV6-6	TGTGCCAGCACCCAAACGGCAGGGACCTACGAGCAGTACTTC	CASTQTAGTYEQYF
NA	TRBJ2-5	once	TRBV2	TGTGCCAGCAGTGGAATTCGAGGCGGACAAGAGACCCAGTACTTC	CASSGIRGGQETQYF
TRBD2	TRBJ2-3	NA	TRBV10-2	TGCGCCAGCAGTACTAGCGGGAGAACAGATACGCAGTATTTT	CASSTSGRTDTQYF
NA	TRBJ2-5	NA	TRBV11-2	TGTGCCAGCAGCCTCACCGCAAGGGGGGGTTGGGAGACCCAGTACTTC	CASSLTARGGWETQYF
NA	TRBJ2-2	once	TRBV5-1	TGCGCCAGCAGCCTGAACACCGGGGAGCTGTTTTTT	CASSLNTGELFF
NA	TRBJ2-2	few	TRBV4-1	TGCGCCAGCAGCCAACGGGGCGGGGAAGGTACCGGGGAGCTGTTTTTT	CASSQRGGEGTGELFF